These 9 T cell receptor beta chains share one sample of origin, sequenced in a study of blood T cells in healthy people across ages. Next came a second PCR, run for about 7 to 12 cycles, which used a sample-barcoded 5' primer along with a J-beta primer mix. TCRdb re-called the 5' RACE reads through MiXCR, storing one row per CDR3 protein. The data show about 690,000 distinct CDR3 sequences, with around 41% seen just once and 25% to 30% held by the top ten. The sample consisted of blood. The receptors here all came from a man aged 80 or over in good health.

The J gene is TRBJ2-5, the V gene TRBV7-2; 14 bases are a match to TRBD2. TRBJ2-1 explains the end of the DNA better; the J call may be wrong. This CDR3 region has 19 residues. The V gene's germline CDR1 is SGHTA and CDR2 FQGNSA. For the CDR3, the DNA is TGTGCCAGCAGGTTAAGAGGGACTAGCGGGAGAAGTGGCCAAGAGACCCAGTTCTTC. Amino acids: CASRLRGTSGRSGQETQFF.

This clonotype turned up a few times. The genes are TRBV9 and TRBJ2-5; TRBD2 matches 9 bases. The CDR3 has 19 amino acids. V was pared by 3 bases and J by 4 bases, with 19 bases of the junction left unmatched. Germline lookup yields CDR1 SGDLS and CDR2 YYNGEE. In DNA form, the CDR3 reads TGTGCCAGCAGCGCCCCTGGTGGGCGGGGGGGCCCTATTGGAGAGACCCAGTACTTC. It encodes CASSAPGGRGGPIGETQYF.

V gene TRBV7-2 combines with J gene TRBJ1-6; D ambiguous. Germline lookup yields CDR1 SGHTA and CDR2 FQGNSA. The CDR3 contains 13 residues. V was pared by 2 bases and J by 7 bases, with 6 bases between. CDR3 region: CASSLSGNSPLHF. In DNA form, the CDR3 reads TGTGCCAGCAGCTTATCGGGAAATTCACCCCTCCACTTT.

The chain employs TRBV24-1 and TRBJ2-2, with 8 positions matching TRBD1. The trim removed 8 bases at V and 0 bases at J, leaving 1 base unmatched. Germline V CDR1 and CDR2: KGHDR, SFDVKD. This CDR3 region has 14 residues. The CDR3 DNA reads as TGTGCCACCAAGGGACAGGCGAACACCGGGGAGCTGTTTTTT. Amino acids: CATKGQANTGELFF.

CDR3 sequence (DNA): TGTGCCAGCAGCCGGGACAGTCTCCAACCGAACTATGGCTACACCTTC. It is translated as CASSRDSLQPNYGYTF. V gene TRBV6-6 combines with J gene TRBJ1-2, with 7 positions matching TRBD1. From germline, CDR1 is MNHNY and CDR2 SVGAGI (reference sequence). The trim removed 6 bases at V and 2 bases at J, leaving 12 bases unmatched. The CDR3 covers 16 residues.

The J gene is TRBJ1-1, the V gene TRBV28, with 8 bases identical to TRBD1. With V trimmed by 5 bases and J by 2 bases, 7 bases remained unmatched. CDR1 is MDHEN, CDR2 SYDVKM, per germline. The CDR3 length is 15 residues. The CDR3 loop is CASSPRGQGNTEAFF. The CDR3 coding sequence is TGTGCCAGCAGTCCCCGAGGACAGGGTAACACTGAAGCTTTCTTT.

The sample holds a few counts of this clonotype. The chain combines TRBV5-1 with TRBJ2-7, with D unresolved. Deletions cut 5 bases from V and 2 bases from J, with 8 bases between. The CDR3 loop spans 12 amino acids. Germline V lookup: CDR1 SGHRS, CDR2 YFSETQ. CDR3 loop: CASRADTYEQYF. In DNA form, the CDR3 reads TGCGCCAGCAGGGCCGATACCTACGAGCAGTACTTC. Looking up the rest from reference TRBV5-1 and TRBJ2-7 gives the full variable domain: KAGVTQTPRYLIKTRGQQVTLSCSPISGHRSVSWYQQTPGQGLQFLFEYFSETQRNKGNFPGRFSGRQFSNSRSEMNVSTLELGDSALYLCASRADTYEQYFGPGTRLTVT.

J is TRBJ2-7 and V is TRBV30, with a possible D match to TRBD2 (6 bases). Germline CDR1 and CDR2: GTSNPN and SVGIG (reference sequence). V was shortened by 0 bases and J by 4 bases, with 10 bases between the two germline ends. The CDR3 loop spans 13 amino acids. The CDR3 DNA reads TGTGCCTGGAGTGTACTACGGGAGTACGAGCAGTACTTC. This codes for CAWSVLREYEQYF. Based on the CDR3 plus reference TRBV30 and TRBJ2-7, the full variable domain is SQTIHQWPATLVQPVGSPLSLECTVEGTSNPNLYWYRQAAGRGLQLLFYSVGIGQISSEVPQNLSASRPQDRQFILSSKKLLLSDSGFYLCAWSVLREYEQYFGPGTRLTVT.

The rearrangement uses TRBV5-4 and TRBJ1-2, with TRBD1 identical over 10 bases. The CDR3 length is 17 residues. The germline V gene encodes CDR1 SGHNT and CDR2 YYREEE (reference sequence). J lost 0 bases, V lost 3 bases, and 8 bases had no gene match. The CDR3 loop reads CASSSRQTGGPNYGYTF. The CDR3 DNA reads TGTGCCAGCAGCTCCCGACAGACAGGGGGCCCTAACTATGGCTACACCTTC. The variable domain in full, completed from reference TRBV5-4 and TRBJ1-2, reads ETGVTQSPTHLIKTRGQQVTLRCSSQSGHNTVSWYQQALGQGPQFIFQYYREEENGRGNFPPRFSGLQFPNYSSELNVNALELDDSALYLCASSSRQTGGPNYGYTFGSGTRLTVV.